The 19 T cell receptor beta chains in this list originate from one sample, sequenced in a study of T cell clonotyping in hematopoietic cell transplantation. TCRdb's table, derived via immunoSEQ multiplex PCR, lists solely in-frame clones and lacks some. The sample lists approximately 9,000 clones; roughly 80% were seen once. Time point here: recipient sample about 28 days before transplant, after cytoreduction. Here the sequenced sample was peripheral blood mononuclear cells, taken before stem cell transplant. These receptors were obtained from a man between 60 and 75 years old with acute myeloid leukemia. Some clones in this sample may be carry-over from other donors' samples.

J is TRBJ1-1 and V is TRBV30; D unclear. V lost 2 bases and J lost 1, with 5 bases in between. The CDR3 is 12 amino acids. Germline V gene data show CDR1 as GTSNPN and CDR2 as SVGIG (reference sequence). Here the CDR3 reads CAWSPGNTEAFF. CDR3 bases: TGTGCCTGGAGTCCCGGGAACACTGAAGCTTTCTTT.

This chain joins TRBV2 and TRBJ2-7, with TRBD1 matching 9 bases. The germline gives CDR1 SNHLY, CDR2 FYNNEI. V was clipped by 5 bases and J by 4 bases; unmatched bases: 6. This CDR3 region has 14 residues. CDR3 residues: CASSIDRGWYEQYF. The CDR3 nucleotides are TGTGCCAGCAGTATAGACAGGGGGTGGTACGAGCAGTACTTC.

The chain is built from TRBV2 and TRBJ2-7, with TRBD1 matching over 11 bases. CDR3 size: 14 residues. The V segment lost 6 bases and the J segment 2 bases; nucleotides outside the gene matches: 3. Germline V gene sequence: CDR1 SNHLY, CDR2 FYNNEI. The CDR3 here is CASRPGQGAYEQYF. CDR3 bases: TGTGCCAGCAGACCGGGACAGGGGGCCTACGAGCAGTACTTC. The whole variable domain, filled in from reference TRBV2 and TRBJ2-7, reads EPEVTQTPSHQVTQMGQEVILRCVPISNHLYFYWYRQILGQKVEFLVSFYNNEISEKSEIFDDQFSVERPDGSNFTLKIRSTKLEDSAMYFCASRPGQGAYEQYFGPGTRLTVT.

The sample holds one count of this clone. V and J are TRBV4-1 and TRBJ2-3; perhaps D is TRBD1 or TRBD2 (6 bases each). The CDR3 is 13 amino acids. The V gene's germline CDR1 is MGHRA and CDR2 YSYEKL. V gave up 4 bases and J gave up 3 bases, with 8 bases separating them. The CDR3 loop is CASSRGATDTQYF. The CDR3 bases are TGCGCCAGCAGCCGGGGGGCGACAGATACGCAGTATTTT.

This clone was recorded once. V gene TRBV30 combines with J gene TRBJ2-3, with a possible D match to TRBD1 (6 bases). V lost 3 bases to trimming and J lost 6 bases, with 10 bases between them. Germline CDR1 reads GTSNPN; CDR2 reads SVGIG (reference sequence). CDR3 length: 12 amino acids. In DNA form, the CDR3 reads TGTGCCTGGAGATCAGGGGCGGATACGCAGTATTTT. This gives the protein CAWRSGADTQYF.

The chain uses TRBV7-6 and TRBJ2-2; the match to TRBD2 covers 12 bases. The CDR3 runs to 16 residues. With V trimmed by 6 bases and J by 4 bases, 6 bases remained unmatched. The germline V gene has CDR1 SGHVS and CDR2 FNYEAQ. The CDR3 nucleotides are TGTGCCAGCAGTCCCGGACTAGCGGGGATCACCGGGGAGCTGTTTTTT. Amino acids: CASSPGLAGITGELFF.

This rearrangement joins TRBV7-2 to TRBJ2-7; D ambiguous. The CDR3 totals 14 residues. CDR1 is SGHTA, CDR2 FQGNSA, per germline. V gave up 3 bases and J gave up 3 bases, with 12 bases separating them. The CDR3 here is CASSFLLGGYEQYF. CDR3 in DNA: TGTGCCAGCAGCTTCCTCCTGGGCGGCTACGAGCAGTACTTC.

This rearrangement joins TRBV19 to TRBJ2-2; 9 bases are shared with TRBD1. The CDR3 loop spans 17 amino acids. Germline V gives CDR1 LNHDA, CDR2 SQIVND (reference sequence). The trim removed 0 bases at V and 3 bases at J, leaving 5 bases unmatched. As DNA, the CDR3 is TGTGCCAGTAGTATAGATAACAGGGGGCTGGACACCGGGGAGCTGTTTTTT. Its translation is CASSIDNRGLDTGELFF.

The V gene is TRBV28, the J gene TRBJ2-7; the match to TRBD2 covers 13 bases. The junction had 6 bases not matched to a gene; V was cut back by 5 bases and J by 2 bases. CDR3 length equals 16 residues. Germline V gene sequence: CDR1 MDHEN, CDR2 SYDVKM. CDR3 residues: CASSPGLAGVPYEQYF. The CDR3 region has the DNA TGTGCCAGCAGTCCTGGACTAGCGGGGGTCCCCTACGAGCAGTACTTC.

The genes are TRBV5-1 and TRBJ2-7, with D possibly TRBD1 on 5 matching bases. Germline CDR1 reads SGHRS; CDR2 reads YFSETQ. The CDR3 sequence is 14 residues long. Trimming pared 4 bases from V and 3 bases from J, leaving 14 bases between. Written as DNA, the CDR3 is TGCGCCAGCAGCCCGAACAGGATTCACTACGAGCAGTACTTC. It translates to CASSPNRIHYEQYF.

V gene TRBV6-5 combines with J gene TRBJ1-3, with 8 bases lining up with TRBD1. This CDR3 comprises 15 residues. V gave up 6 bases and J gave up 0 bases; unmatched junction bases: 4. Per germline, CDR1 MNHEY and CDR2 SVGAGI. In DNA form, the CDR3 reads TGTGCCAGCAGCCGACAGGGGCTCTCTGGAAACACCATATATTTT. This encodes CASSRQGLSGNTIYF.

The chain carries TRBV11-2 and TRBJ1-3, with D uncertain. This CDR3 region has 15 residues. Germline values: CDR1 SGHAT, CDR2 FQNNGV. Trimming left V 6 bases short and J 1 base short, with 13 bases between. CDR3 bases: TGTGCCAGCAGTTCAAGAACCGGGTCTGGAAACACCATATATTTT. Encoded protein: CASSSRTGSGNTIYF. The full variable domain, its missing parts supplied by reference TRBV11-2 and TRBJ1-3, is EAGVAQSPRYKIIEKRQSVAFWCNPISGHATLYWYQQILGQGPKLLIQFQNNGVVDDSQLPKDRFSAERLKGVDSTLKIQPAKLEDSAVYLCASSSRTGSGNTIYFGEGSWLTVV.

CDR3 bases: TGTGCCAGCAGTTCCTATTTCGGGACCTCTGTAGATACGCAGTATTTT. Residues: CASSSYFGTSVDTQYF. The V and J genes are TRBV6-5 and TRBJ2-3; D tentatively fits TRBD1 or TRBD2 (5 bases each). Germline V lookup: CDR1 MNHEY, CDR2 SVGAGI. Between the trimmed V and J ends, which lost 4 bases and 5 bases, there was a span of 19 bases. This CDR3 is built from 16 residues.

DNA of the CDR3: TGTGCCAGCGCGATGTCGGGTAGCGGGATGGTTAGGGAGCAGTTCTTC. Residues: CASAMSGSGMVREQFF. The chain recombines TRBV11-2 with TRBJ2-1; 8 bases align to TRBD2. With 8 bases clipped from V and 10 bases from J, the junction kept 19 bases outside the gene matches. The CDR3 sequence is 16 residues long. CDR1 is SGHAT and CDR2 is FQNNGV in the germline V gene.

V usage is TRBV2 and J usage is TRBJ1-2; D gene unclear. Germline values: CDR1 SNHLY, CDR2 FYNNEI. This CDR3 has 13 amino acids. Trimming left V 4 bases short and J 3 bases short, with 9 bases between. CDR3 sequence: CASSARRDYGYTF. The CDR3, as DNA: TGTGCCAGCAGTGCGCGAAGGGACTATGGCTACACCTTC.

The J gene is TRBJ2-5, the V gene TRBV2; a possible D gene is TRBD1 (5 bases). Germline-derived CDR1 and CDR2 are SNHLY and FYNNEI. V was cut by 6 bases and J by 1 base, with 6 bases left in between. CDR3 length equals 12 residues. The CDR3 protein is CASSDSQETQYF. CDR3 sequence (DNA): TGTGCCAGCAGCGACAGCCAAGAGACCCAGTACTTC.

This chain joins TRBV6-1 and TRBJ2-1; 12 bases align to TRBD2. V was clipped by 3 bases and J by 6 bases; unmatched bases: 3. Germline-derived CDR1 and CDR2 are MNHNS and SASEGT. The CDR3 has 15 amino acids. CDR3 protein: CASSEASGGANEQFF. The CDR3 region has the DNA TGTGCCAGCAGTGAGGCTAGCGGGGGGGCCAATGAGCAGTTCTTC.

V and J are TRBV9 and TRBJ2-1; 7 nucleotides align to TRBD1. Trimming took 4 bases from V and 0 from J; bases not matched to a gene: 1. CDR3 length: 14 residues. Germline CDR1 reads SGDLS; CDR2 reads YYNGEE. The CDR3 spells CASSRTGSYNEQFF. The CDR3 bases are TGTGCCAGCAGCCGGACAGGCTCCTACAATGAGCAGTTCTTC.

The CDR3 region has the DNA TGTGCCACCGTGGCCAGGGCCAGCACAGATACGCAGTATTTT. The encoded protein is CATVARASTDTQYF. The V call is TRBV27, the J call TRBJ2-3, with TRBD1 as a possible D gene (5 bases). With 10 bases removed from V and 0 bases from J, the gap between germline ends came to 14 bases. The V gene's germline CDR1 is MNHEY and CDR2 SMNVEV (reference sequence). This CDR3 comprises 14 residues.